The subject of this entry is one T cell receptor beta chain. CDR3 size: 13 residues. The ends were cut back, 5 bases at V and 6 bases at J, with 10 bases in the middle. Germline V gene sequence: CDR1 SNHLY, CDR2 FYNNEI. This specimen comes from a study of blood T cell repertoires in COVID-19. Clones were sequenced by immunoSEQ multiplex PCR, and TCRdb holds only the in-frame ones, with some missing. The top ten hold approximately 15% of the sample, which has about 220,000 clones, about 91% seen once. V usage is TRBV2 and J usage is TRBJ2-2; D perhaps matches TRBD2 (5 bases). The sequence came from a woman in her 50s with acute COVID-19. The sequencing input was PBMCs or T cells enriched from blood (not recorded which). CDR3 protein: CASSSTTAGELFF. Here the CDR3 DNA reads TGTGCCAGCAGTTCGACTACCGCCGGGGAGCTGTTTTTT. Combining the CDR3 with reference TRBV2 and TRBJ2-2 gives the whole variable domain EPEVTQTPSHQVTQMGQEVILRCVPISNHLYFYWYRQILGQKVEFLVSFYNNEISEKSEIFDDQFSVERPDGSNFTLKIRSTKLEDSAMYFCASSSTTAGELFFGEGSRLTVL.